What follows describes a single TCR beta chain. This entry is derived from a study of shared clonotypes between healthy human individuals. Sequenced by immunoSEQ multiplex PCR; TCRdb stores in-frame clones only, minus some. The sample has fewer than 850,000 clones; around 91% are singletons. This CDR3 comprises 16 residues. After removal of 4 bases from V and 0 bases from J, the junction contained 7 bases not matched to a gene. Per the germline V gene, CDR1 is SGDLS and CDR2 is YYNGEE. CD8 memory comprised CD45RO+ plus CCR7-negative CD45RA+ TemRA cells. This sequence joins TRBV9 and TRBJ1-3; 7 nucleotides align to TRBD1. This receptor was obtained from a man younger than 30 in good health. Some clones in this sample may be carry-over from other donors' samples. Sequencing was performed on memory CD8+ T cells from PBMCs. The subset: CD45RO+ cells pooled with CCR7-negative TemRA cells. The CDR3 loop is CASSLTGTASGNTIYF. The CDR3 bases are TGTGCCAGCAGCCTCACCGGGACAGCCTCTGGAAACACCATATATTTT.